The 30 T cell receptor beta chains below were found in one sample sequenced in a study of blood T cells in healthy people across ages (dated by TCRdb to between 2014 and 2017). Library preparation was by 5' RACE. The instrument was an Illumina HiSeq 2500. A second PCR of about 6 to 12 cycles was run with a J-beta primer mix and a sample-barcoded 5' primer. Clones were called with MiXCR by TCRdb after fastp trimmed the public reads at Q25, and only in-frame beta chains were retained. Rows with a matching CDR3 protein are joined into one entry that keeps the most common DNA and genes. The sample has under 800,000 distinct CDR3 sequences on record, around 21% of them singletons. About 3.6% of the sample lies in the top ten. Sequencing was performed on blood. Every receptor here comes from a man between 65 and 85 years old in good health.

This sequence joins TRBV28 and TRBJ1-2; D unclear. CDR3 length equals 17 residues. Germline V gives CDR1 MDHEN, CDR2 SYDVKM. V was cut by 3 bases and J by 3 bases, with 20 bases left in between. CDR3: CASSLTSGPREDYGYTF. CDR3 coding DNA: TGTGCCAGCAGTTTGACCTCCGGGCCTAGGGAGGACTATGGCTACACCTTC.

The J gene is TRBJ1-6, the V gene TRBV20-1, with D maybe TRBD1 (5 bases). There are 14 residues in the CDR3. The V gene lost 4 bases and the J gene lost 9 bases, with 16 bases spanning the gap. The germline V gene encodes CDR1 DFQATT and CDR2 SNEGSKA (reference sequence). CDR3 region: CSAKGDGTLSPLHF. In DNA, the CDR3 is TGCAGTGCTAAGGGTGACGGGACCCTTTCACCCCTCCACTTT.

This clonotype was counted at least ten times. The CDR3 sequence is CASSEANQETQYF. As DNA, the CDR3 is TGTGCCAGCAGTGAAGCCAACCAAGAGACCCAGTACTTC. This sequence joins TRBV2 and TRBJ2-5; D not resolved. The CDR3 has 13 amino acids. Germline CDR1 and CDR2: SNHLY and FYNNEI. V was clipped by 0 bases and J by 0 bases, with 2 bases between them.

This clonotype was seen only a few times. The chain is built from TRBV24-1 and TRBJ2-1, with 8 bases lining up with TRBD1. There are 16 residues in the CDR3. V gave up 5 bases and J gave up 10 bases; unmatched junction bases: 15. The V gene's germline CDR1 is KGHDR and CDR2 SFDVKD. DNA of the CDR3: TGTGCCACCAGTGCCAGGACAGGGCTTGCGGATTGGGAGCAGTTCTTC. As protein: CATSARTGLADWEQFF.

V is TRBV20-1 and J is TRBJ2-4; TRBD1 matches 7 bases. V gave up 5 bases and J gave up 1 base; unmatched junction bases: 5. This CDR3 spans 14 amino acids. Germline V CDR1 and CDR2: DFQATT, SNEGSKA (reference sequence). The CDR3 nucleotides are TGCAGTGCTCCGACAGGGCCGGCCAAAAACATTCAGTACTTC. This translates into CSAPTGPAKNIQYF.

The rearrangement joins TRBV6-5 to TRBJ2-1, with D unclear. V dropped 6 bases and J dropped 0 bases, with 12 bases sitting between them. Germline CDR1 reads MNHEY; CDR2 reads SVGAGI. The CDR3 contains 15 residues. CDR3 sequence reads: CASSRSRASYNEQFF. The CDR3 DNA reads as TGTGCCAGCAGCAGAAGCCGGGCCTCCTACAATGAGCAGTTCTTC.

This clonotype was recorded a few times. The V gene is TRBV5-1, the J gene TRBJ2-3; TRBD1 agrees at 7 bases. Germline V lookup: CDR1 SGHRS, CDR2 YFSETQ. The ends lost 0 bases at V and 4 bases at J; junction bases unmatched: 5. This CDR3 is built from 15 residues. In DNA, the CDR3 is TGCGCCAGCAGCTTGGAGGACAGGTGGGCAGATACGCAGTATTTT. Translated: CASSLEDRWADTQYF.

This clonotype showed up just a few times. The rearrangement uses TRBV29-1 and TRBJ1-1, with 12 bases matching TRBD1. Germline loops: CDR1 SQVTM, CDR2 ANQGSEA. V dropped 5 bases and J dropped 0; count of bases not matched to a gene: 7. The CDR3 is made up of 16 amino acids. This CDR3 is CSVRGQGAGMNTEAFF. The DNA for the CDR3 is TGCAGCGTTAGGGGACAGGGGGCCGGAATGAACACTGAAGCTTTCTTT. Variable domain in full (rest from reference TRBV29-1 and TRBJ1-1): SAVISQKPSRDICQRGTSLTIQCQVDSQVTMMFWYRQQPGQSLTLIATANQGSEATYESGFVIDKFPISRPNLTFSTLTVSNMSPEDSSIYLCSVRGQGAGMNTEAFFGQGTRLTVV.

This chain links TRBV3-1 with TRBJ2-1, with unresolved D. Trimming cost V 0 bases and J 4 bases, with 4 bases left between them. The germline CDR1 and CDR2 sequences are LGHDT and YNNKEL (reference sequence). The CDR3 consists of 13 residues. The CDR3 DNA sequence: TGTGCCAGCAGCCAAGAAGTGTACAATGAGCAGTTCTTC. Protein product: CASSQEVYNEQFF.

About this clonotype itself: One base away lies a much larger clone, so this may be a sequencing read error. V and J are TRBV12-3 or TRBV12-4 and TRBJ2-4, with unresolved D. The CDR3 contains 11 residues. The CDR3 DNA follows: TGTGCCAGCAGTCTAAAAAACATTCAGCACTTC. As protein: CASSLKNIQHF.

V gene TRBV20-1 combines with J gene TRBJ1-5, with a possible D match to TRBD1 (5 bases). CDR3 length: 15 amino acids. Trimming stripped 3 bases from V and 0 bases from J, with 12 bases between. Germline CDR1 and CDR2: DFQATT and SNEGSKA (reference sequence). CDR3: CSASLQDYSNQPQHF. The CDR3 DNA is TGCAGTGCTAGTCTACAGGATTATAGCAATCAGCCCCAGCATTTT.

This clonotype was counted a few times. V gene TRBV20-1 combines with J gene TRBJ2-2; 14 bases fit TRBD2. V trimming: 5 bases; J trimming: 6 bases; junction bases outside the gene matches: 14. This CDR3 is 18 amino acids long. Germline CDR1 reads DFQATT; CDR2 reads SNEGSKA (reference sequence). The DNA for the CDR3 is TGCAGTGCTCCCGGGACTAGCGGGAGAAGAGGTGGGGCCGGGGAGCTGTTTTTT. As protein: CSAPGTSGRRGGAGELFF.

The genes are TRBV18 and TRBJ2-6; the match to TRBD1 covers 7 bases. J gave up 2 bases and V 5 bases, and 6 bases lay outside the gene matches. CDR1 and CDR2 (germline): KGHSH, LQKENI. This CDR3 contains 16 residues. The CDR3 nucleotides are TGTGCCAGCTCAGAGAACAGGGGCCCTGGGGCCAACGTCCTGACTTTC. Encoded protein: CASSENRGPGANVLTF.

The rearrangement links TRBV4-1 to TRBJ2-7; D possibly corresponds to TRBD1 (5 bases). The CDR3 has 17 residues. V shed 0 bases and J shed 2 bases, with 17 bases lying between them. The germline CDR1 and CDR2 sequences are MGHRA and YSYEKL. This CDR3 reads CASSQEWSTRGPYEQYF. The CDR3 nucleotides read TGCGCCAGCAGCCAAGAATGGTCGACAAGGGGCCCCTACGAGCAGTACTTC.

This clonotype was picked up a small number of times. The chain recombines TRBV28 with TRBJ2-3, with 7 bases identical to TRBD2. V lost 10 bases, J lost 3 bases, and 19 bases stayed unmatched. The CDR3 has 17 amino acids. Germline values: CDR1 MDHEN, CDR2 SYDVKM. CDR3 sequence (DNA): TGTGCCACTAAAGTCCATCCCCGGCGGGAGTTGACAGATACGCAGTATTTT. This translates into CATKVHPRRELTDTQYF.

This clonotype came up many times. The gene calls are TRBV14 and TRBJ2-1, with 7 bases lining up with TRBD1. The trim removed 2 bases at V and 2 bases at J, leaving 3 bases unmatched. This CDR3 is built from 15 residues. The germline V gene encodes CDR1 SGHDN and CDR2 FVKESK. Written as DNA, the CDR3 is TGTGCCAGCAGCCAACTAGGGGGCGCCTACAATGAGCAGTTCTTC. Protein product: CASSQLGGAYNEQFF.

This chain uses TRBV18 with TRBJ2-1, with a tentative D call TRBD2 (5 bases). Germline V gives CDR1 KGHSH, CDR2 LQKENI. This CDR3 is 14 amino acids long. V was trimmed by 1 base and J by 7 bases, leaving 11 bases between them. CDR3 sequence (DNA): TGTGCCAGCTCACCACAGGGAGCACTAAATGAGCAGTTCTTC. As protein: CASSPQGALNEQFF.

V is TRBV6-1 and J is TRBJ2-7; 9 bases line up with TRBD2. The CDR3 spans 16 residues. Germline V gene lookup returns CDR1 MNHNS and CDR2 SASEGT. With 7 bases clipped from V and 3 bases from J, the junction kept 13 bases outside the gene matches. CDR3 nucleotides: TGTGCCAGCAAAAATGTAGCGACTAGCGGAAACTACGAGCAGTACTTC. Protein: CASKNVATSGNYEQYF.

The CDR3 DNA follows: TGTGCCAGCAGTTACCACTCTAGCGGGAGTAAGTTGAACAATGAGCAGTTCTTC. Residues: CASSYHSSGSKLNNEQFF. V usage is TRBV6-5 and J usage is TRBJ2-1, with TRBD2 matching over 10 bases. Germline V gives CDR1 MNHEY, CDR2 SVGAGI. The CDR3 runs 18 residues. J was trimmed by 5 bases and V by 2 bases; bases with no gene match: 12.

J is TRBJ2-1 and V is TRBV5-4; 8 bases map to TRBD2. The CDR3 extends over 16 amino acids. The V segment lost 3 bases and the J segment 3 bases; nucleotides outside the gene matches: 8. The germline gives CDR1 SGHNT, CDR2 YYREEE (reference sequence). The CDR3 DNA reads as TGTGCCAGCAGCTGGGAGCGGGGGACCTTCTACAATGAGCAGTTCTTC. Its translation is CASSWERGTFYNEQFF.

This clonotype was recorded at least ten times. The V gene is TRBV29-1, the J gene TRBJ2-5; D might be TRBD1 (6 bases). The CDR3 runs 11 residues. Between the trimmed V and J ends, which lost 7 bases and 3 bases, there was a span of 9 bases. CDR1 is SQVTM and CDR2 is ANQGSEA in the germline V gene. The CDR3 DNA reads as TGCAGCGCCGGACAGAAAGAGACCCAGTACTTC. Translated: CSAGQKETQYF. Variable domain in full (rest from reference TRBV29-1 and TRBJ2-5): SAVISQKPSRDICQRGTSLTIQCQVDSQVTMMFWYRQQPGQSLTLIATANQGSEATYESGFVIDKFPISRPNLTFSTLTVSNMSPEDSSIYLCSAGQKETQYFGPGTRLLVL.

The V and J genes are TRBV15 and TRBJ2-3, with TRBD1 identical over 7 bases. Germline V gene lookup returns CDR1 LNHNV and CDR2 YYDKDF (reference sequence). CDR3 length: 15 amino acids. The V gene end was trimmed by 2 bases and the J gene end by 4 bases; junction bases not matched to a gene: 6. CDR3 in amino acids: CATSRSEDRADTQYF. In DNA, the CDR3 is TGTGCCACCAGCAGATCTGAAGACAGGGCAGATACGCAGTATTTT. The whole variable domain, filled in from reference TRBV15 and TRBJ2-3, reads DAMVIQNPRYQVTQFGKPVTLSCSQTLNHNVMYWYQQKSSQAPKLLFHYYDKDFNNEADTPDNFQSRRPNTSFCFLDIRSPGLGDTAMYLCATSRSEDRADTQYFGPGTRLTVL.

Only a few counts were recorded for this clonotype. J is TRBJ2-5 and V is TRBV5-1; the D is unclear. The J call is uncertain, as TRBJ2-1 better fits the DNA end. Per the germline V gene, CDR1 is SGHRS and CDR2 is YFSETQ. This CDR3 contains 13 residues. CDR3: CASSLLVGNEQFF. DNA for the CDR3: TGCGCCAGCAGTTTGTTAGTTGGGAATGAGCAGTTCTTC.

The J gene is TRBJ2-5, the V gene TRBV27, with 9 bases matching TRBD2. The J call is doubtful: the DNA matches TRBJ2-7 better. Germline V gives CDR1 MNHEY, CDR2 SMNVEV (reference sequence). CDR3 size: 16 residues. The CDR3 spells CASRGLAGQLSYEQYF. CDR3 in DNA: TGTGCCAGCAGGGGACTAGCAGGACAACTTAGCTACGAGCAGTACTTC.

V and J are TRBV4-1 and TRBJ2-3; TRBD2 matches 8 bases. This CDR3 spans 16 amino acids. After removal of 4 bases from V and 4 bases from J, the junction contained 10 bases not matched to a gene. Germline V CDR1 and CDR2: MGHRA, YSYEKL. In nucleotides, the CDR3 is TGCGCCAGCAGCCGAGCCCCCGGGACTAGTGCAGATACGCAGTATTTT. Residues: CASSRAPGTSADTQYF.

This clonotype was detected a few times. CDR3 in DNA: TGCAGTGCTAGAGAGGCCGTCACCTACAATGAGCAGTTCTTC. Translated: CSAREAVTYNEQFF. V gene TRBV20-1 combines with J gene TRBJ2-1; D gene unclear. In germline, CDR1 is DFQATT, CDR2 SNEGSKA (reference sequence). The CDR3 is 14 residues long. Trimming stripped 0 bases from V and 2 bases from J, with 8 bases between.

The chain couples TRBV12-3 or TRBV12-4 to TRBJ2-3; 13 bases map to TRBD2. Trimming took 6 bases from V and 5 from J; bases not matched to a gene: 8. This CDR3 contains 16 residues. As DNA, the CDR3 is TGTGCCAGCAGCACTAGCGGGAGGGGACCGGTAGATACGCAGTATTTT. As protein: CASSTSGRGPVDTQYF.

In nucleotides, the CDR3 is TGCAGTGCTAGAGAACAGATCTCTAACACAGATACGCAGTATTTT. It is translated as CSAREQISNTDTQYF. This chain joins TRBV20-1 and TRBJ2-3; no firm D call. The CDR3 length is 15 residues. Trimming took off 0 bases at V and 2 bases at J, with 12 bases between the two ends. Germline CDR1 reads DFQATT; CDR2 reads SNEGSKA (reference sequence).

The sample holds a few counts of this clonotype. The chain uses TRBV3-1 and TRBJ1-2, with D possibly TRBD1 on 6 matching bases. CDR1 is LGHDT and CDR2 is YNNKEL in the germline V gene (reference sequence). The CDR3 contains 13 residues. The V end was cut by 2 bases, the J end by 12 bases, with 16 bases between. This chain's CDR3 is CASSQSAGVSNTF. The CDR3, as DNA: TGTGCCAGCAGCCAATCCGCAGGGGTTAGCAACACCTTC.

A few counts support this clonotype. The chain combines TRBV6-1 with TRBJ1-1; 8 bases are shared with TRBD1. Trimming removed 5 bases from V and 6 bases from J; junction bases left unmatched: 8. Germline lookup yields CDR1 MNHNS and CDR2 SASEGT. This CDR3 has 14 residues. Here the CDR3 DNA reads TGTGCCAGCAGTCGACAGGGGATGTATCCTGAAGCTTTCTTT. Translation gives CASSRQGMYPEAFF.